Below, 5 T cell receptor beta chains from the same sample are listed, as sequenced in a study of blood T cell repertoires in COVID-19 (dated by TCRdb to the early 2020s). Library preparation used the immunoSEQ multiplex PCR assay. TCRdb mirrors the immuneACCESS table, restricted to in-frame sequences. Some clones are absent from its copies; in checked studies, under half trace to an unresolved V gene, and the reason for the others is unknown. This sample gives about 200,000 clones in total; roughly 84% of them show up just once. Of the sample, less than 15% falls within the top ten clones. Sequenced sample: peripheral blood. The receptor source for this set is a human donor in a cohort sampled during active COVID-19.

V gene TRBV20-1 combines with J gene TRBJ1-2; perhaps TRBD1 as D (5 bases). With 3 bases removed from V and 8 bases from J, the gap between germline ends came to 10 bases. Germline lookup yields CDR1 DFQATT and CDR2 SNEGSKA (reference sequence). The CDR3 is 11 residues long. In DNA form, the CDR3 reads TGCAGTGCTAGTTCCAGGGAAGGCTACACCTTC. Residues: CSASSREGYTF.

The genes are TRBV27 and TRBJ1-2; D not certain. Germline assignment: CDR1 MNHEY and CDR2 SMNVEV (reference sequence). This CDR3 spans 13 amino acids. V dropped 4 bases and J dropped 8 bases, with 14 bases sitting between them. CDR3 sequence (DNA): TGTGCCAGCAGTTCTAGAGCCTCGGGGGGCTACACCTTC. It codes for CASSSRASGGYTF.

This sequence joins TRBV18 and TRBJ2-1; no clear D gene. The CDR3 contains 13 residues. The germline V and J ends were trimmed by 3 bases and 6 bases, with 9 bases remaining between them. CDR1 is KGHSH, CDR2 LQKENI, per germline. The CDR3 nucleotides are TGTGCCAGCTCACCCCCTAGTCTCAATGAGCAGTTCTTC. Amino acids: CASSPPSLNEQFF. The full variable domain, with the rest looked up from reference TRBV18 and TRBJ2-1, is NAGVMQNPRHLVRRRGQEARLRCSPMKGHSHVYWYRQLPEEGLKFMVYLQKENIIDESGMPKERFSAEFPKEGPSILRIQQVVRGDSAAYFCASSPPSLNEQFFGPGTRLTVL.

This clone has only a few counts. J is TRBJ2-1 and V is TRBV7-9; 9 nucleotides match TRBD1. The length of the CDR3 is 16 residues. The ends lost 4 bases at V and 2 bases at J; junction bases unmatched: 6. Germline lookup yields CDR1 SEHNR and CDR2 FQNEAQ (reference sequence). The CDR3 DNA sequence: TGTGCCAGCAGCTCCGGGACAGGGAAGACCTACAATGAGCAGTTCTTC. Encoded protein: CASSSGTGKTYNEQFF.

The genes are TRBV28 and TRBJ2-3; 8 nucleotides match TRBD1. Trimming took 6 bases from V and 4 from J; bases not matched to a gene: 6. Per the germline V gene, CDR1 is MDHEN and CDR2 is SYDVKM. The CDR3 runs 14 residues. As DNA, the CDR3 is TGTGCCAGCAGACGACAGGGGAGCGCAGATACGCAGTATTTT. Translation gives CASRRQGSADTQYF.